This T cell receptor (beta chain) was identified in a study of T cell repertoires in cytomegalovirus infection. About the study: CMV epitopes used comprised recently identified HLA-C-restricted ones and well-studied HLA-B-restricted ones. Carrying CMV and the relevant HLA type showed in public TCR beta signatures.

Trimming took off 2 bases at V and 4 bases at J, with 11 bases between the two ends. Germline V gene data show CDR1 as SEHNR and CDR2 as FQNEAQ (reference sequence). CDR3 length equals 14 residues. Study-wide findings and caveats: It was HLA-C-restricted CMV-specific TCR beta clonotypes that dominated the response ex vivo. Using cumulative public TCR beta family frequency, the authors identified those who carried CMV together with the relevant HLA.

About this clonotype itself: Its matching antigen is unknown.

Each CDR3 protein is one row after TCRdb ran MiXCR on the reads. The sample includes 450,000 to 550,000 distinct CDR3 sequences, approximately 42% seen only once; the top ten take 43%. The specimen comprised cultured PBMCs, sampled from culture after CMV antigen stimulation. The rearrangement links TRBV7-9 to TRBJ1-1; D is perhaps TRBD1 (5 bases). This TCR was sampled from a human donor in good health (CMV status not recorded). Some clones in this sample may be carry-over from other donors' samples. DNA of the CDR3: TGTGCCAGCAGCTTAAACCCAGGGACCACTGAAGCTTTCTTT. This codes for CASSLNPGTTEAFF.